This TCR beta chain is from a study of monozygotic twins with inflammatory bowel disease. Germline V gene data show CDR1 as LNHDA and CDR2 as SQIVND (reference sequence). This CDR3 has 14 residues. From its re-call of the 5' RACE reads, TCRdb lists each CDR3 protein once, without DNA. This sample contains about 380,000 distinct CDR3 sequences. Material for sequencing was blood. The TCR comes from a human donor with ulcerative colitis or Crohn's disease, or a healthy co-twin of an affected twin (not recorded which). This chain links TRBV19 with TRBJ1-2. The CDR3 loop is CASSISLSASGYTF.